This T cell receptor (beta chain) was sequenced for a study of shared clonotypes between healthy human individuals. A remark on this clone: Its antigen is unidentified.

Study-wide results and limits: Naive CD4 clonotypes were shared across a few donors at around 5.4%. It was the non-shared clonotypes that had lower generation probabilities than clonotypes shared by all four donors.

V shed 1 base and J shed 3 bases, with 13 bases lying between them. Germline CDR1 is SEHNR and CDR2 is FQNEAQ (reference sequence). This CDR3 is built from 15 residues. Per the study methods: Junction-only sequences without quality scores were provided by ImmunoSEQ, so filtering was different. Method: immunoSEQ multiplex PCR; TCRdb's copy keeps in-frame clones and lacks some. The V and J calls and clone size come from that table; D and trimming were worked out from the DNA. The sample carries hundreds of thousands of clones, approximately 79% recorded once. The sequencing sample was made of memory CD4+ T cells sorted from blood. Indicated subset: CD45RA-negative fraction. V is TRBV7-9 and J is TRBJ2-7; the D call may be TRBD1 or TRBD2 (5 bases each). This TCR came from a man aged 30 to 45 in good health. The CDR3 DNA reads as TGTGCCAGCAGCTTAGGGGACGGAAGGGGCTACGAGCAGTACTTC. Translated, it gives CASSLGDGRGYEQYF.